These 27 T cell receptor beta chains share one sample of origin, sequenced in a study of T cell responses to AZD1222 COVID-19 vaccine. Clones were sequenced by immunoSEQ multiplex PCR, and TCRdb holds only the in-frame ones, with some missing. The sample lists 85,000 to 90,000 clones, around nine tenths occurring once. The sequenced sample was peripheral blood, obtained on day 0 of MenACWY control vaccination. These receptors were obtained from an adult in good health.

The rearrangement links TRBV19 to TRBJ1-2; TRBD1 matches 11 bases. Trimming removed 4 bases from V and 4 bases from J; junction bases left unmatched: 2. Germline V gene sequence: CDR1 LNHDA, CDR2 SQIVND (reference sequence). The CDR3 contains 14 residues. The CDR3: CASSKGQGVYGYTF. The DNA for the CDR3 is TGTGCCAGTAGTAAGGGACAGGGGGTCTATGGCTACACCTTC.

The chain has TRBV12-5 and TRBJ1-2; D gene ambiguous. V was cut by 6 bases and J by 4 bases, with 9 bases left in between. The CDR3 loop spans 12 amino acids. Germline V lookup: CDR1 LGHNT, CDR2 FRNRAP. The CDR3 DNA sequence: TGTGCTAGTGGCTCGAGCCTCTATGGCTACACCTTC. Its translation is CASGSSLYGYTF.

This clone occurred once. This sequence joins TRBV6-1 and TRBJ1-4; no firm D call. Trimming removed 1 base at V and 7 bases at J, with 7 bases between. The CDR3 sequence is 13 residues long. Germline-derived CDR1 and CDR2 are MNHNS and SASEGT. The CDR3 DNA follows: TGTGCCAGCAGTGAAGGGATTGGTGAAAAACTGTTTTTT. The encoded protein is CASSEGIGEKLFF.

V is TRBV19 and J is TRBJ2-3; possible D gene TRBD1, 5 bases. The V gene's germline CDR1 is LNHDA and CDR2 SQIVND (reference sequence). V lost 5 bases and J lost 3, with 6 bases in between. This CDR3 spans 12 amino acids. CDR3 nucleotides: TGTGCCAGTAGTGGACAAACAGATACGCAGTATTTT. It is translated as CASSGQTDTQYF.

The J gene is TRBJ2-7, the V gene TRBV12-2. TRBV12-2 has pseudogene status. The CDR3 loop spans 15 amino acids. The CDR3 DNA is TGTGCAAGTCGCTTAGACTTAGGGTTCTCCTACGAGCAGTACTTC. Its translation is CASRLDLGFSYEQYF.

The V call is TRBV19, the J call TRBJ1-3; D gene unclear. CDR1 and CDR2 from the germline V gene are LNHDA and SQIVND (reference sequence). The CDR3 is 13 amino acids. The ends were cut back, 10 bases at V and 0 bases at J, with 10 bases in the middle. The CDR3, as DNA: TGTGCCACTCGCGGGAACTCTGGAAACACCATATATTTT. Translating it yields CATRGNSGNTIYF.

The chain recombines TRBV6-5 with TRBJ1-2; perhaps TRBD1 as D (5 bases). Trimming cost V 2 bases and J 2 bases, with 15 bases left between them. Per germline, CDR1 MNHEY and CDR2 SVGAGI. The CDR3 is made up of 16 amino acids. Here the CDR3 reads CASSYPGTGSNYGYTF. The DNA for the CDR3 is TGTGCCAGCAGTTACCCCGGGACCGGATCCAACTATGGCTACACCTTC.

The rearrangement joins TRBV4-1 to TRBJ1-2, with D perhaps matching TRBD1 (5 bases). V was trimmed by 3 bases and J by 0 bases, leaving 8 bases between them. The CDR3 is 14 amino acids. The germline V gene encodes CDR1 MGHRA and CDR2 YSYEKL. The CDR3 is CASSQGDANYGYTF. The CDR3 coding sequence is TGCGCCAGCAGCCAGGGGGATGCTAACTATGGCTACACCTTC.

This chain uses TRBV10-3 with TRBJ2-3; D is possibly TRBD2 (7 bases). This CDR3 is 15 amino acids long. Germline V gene data show CDR1 as ENHRY and CDR2 as SYGVKD. V lost 3 bases and J 2 bases, leaving 12 bases between the germline ends. The CDR3 DNA reads TGTGCCATCAGTGACCGGGGGGCCCCCACAGATACGCAGTATTTT. Its translation is CAISDRGAPTDTQYF.

This clone has more than one count but fewer than ten. V and J are TRBV19 and TRBJ2-1, with a weak D call TRBD2 (7 bases). Germline V gives CDR1 LNHDA, CDR2 SQIVND (reference sequence). V was clipped by 6 bases and J by 4 bases, with 19 bases between them. The CDR3 is made up of 16 amino acids. This CDR3 is CASSGLIGGEYNEQFF. Written as DNA, the CDR3 is TGTGCCAGTAGCGGGCTGATAGGGGGGGAGTACAATGAGCAGTTCTTC.

Only one count was recorded for this clone. The rearrangement links TRBV27 to TRBJ2-1; 8 nucleotides agree with TRBD2. The ends lost 5 bases at V and 7 bases at J; junction bases unmatched: 10. The CDR3 extends over 15 amino acids. CDR1 MNHEY and CDR2 SMNVEV come from the germline V gene (reference sequence). In nucleotides, the CDR3 is TGTGCCAGCAGTAAACTAGCGGCTTTGAGGAATGAGCAGTTCTTC. Protein sequence: CASSKLAALRNEQFF.

This clone was counted many times. CDR3 sequence reads: CASSISRGSGNTIYF. CDR3 nucleotides: TGTGCCAGTAGTATCTCGCGGGGAAGTGGAAACACCATATATTTT. V is TRBV19 and J is TRBJ1-3; D gene uncertain. Trimming left V 3 bases short and J 3 bases short, with 12 bases between. This CDR3 is 15 amino acids long. The germline gives CDR1 LNHDA, CDR2 SQIVND (reference sequence).

The chain is built from TRBV19 and TRBJ1-5; TRBD1 aligns across 11 bases. This CDR3 is 18 amino acids long. Germline-derived CDR1 and CDR2 are LNHDA and SQIVND (reference sequence). V gave up 2 bases and J gave up 2 bases; unmatched junction bases: 8. The CDR3 bases are TGTGCCAGTAGTATATTCCCCTCGGGACAGGGGGGCAATCAGCCCCAGCATTTT. Amino acid sequence: CASSIFPSGQGGNQPQHF.

The gene calls are TRBV30 and TRBJ1-5, with a weak D call TRBD1 (5 bases). Germline V gene lookup returns CDR1 GTSNPN and CDR2 SVGIG (reference sequence). The CDR3 is made up of 14 amino acids. Trimming removed 2 bases at V and 9 bases at J, with 17 bases between. The CDR3 loop reads CAWSRDGSSGPQHF. CDR3 coding DNA: TGTGCCTGGAGTAGGGACGGTTCGTCAGGGCCCCAGCATTTT.

The count of this clone is one. This sequence joins TRBV2 and TRBJ1-1, with 7 bases aligning to TRBD1. The CDR3 runs 14 residues. CDR1 and CDR2 from the germline V gene are SNHLY and FYNNEI. J was trimmed by 5 bases and V by 6 bases; bases with no gene match: 9. This CDR3 reads CASRELSGGTEAFF. As DNA, the CDR3 is TGTGCCAGCAGAGAACTGTCAGGGGGGACTGAAGCTTTCTTT.

The genes are TRBV3-1 (or the pseudogene TRBV3-2) and TRBJ1-5, with D uncertain. The CDR3 has 15 amino acids. Per germline, CDR1 LGHDT and CDR2 YNNKEL (reference sequence). Deletions cut 1 base from V and 5 bases from J, with 12 bases between. The CDR3 spells CASSQGRGSHQPQHF. The CDR3 DNA reads TGTGCCAGCAGCCAAGGGCGGGGTTCGCATCAGCCCCAGCATTTT.

The chain has TRBV5-5 and TRBJ1-5, with D possibly TRBD1 on 6 matching bases. The CDR3 is made up of 15 amino acids. V dropped 5 bases and J dropped 5 bases, with 17 bases sitting between them. Germline V gene data show CDR1 as SGHKS and CDR2 as YYEKEE (reference sequence). The CDR3 DNA sequence: TGTGCCAGCAGTTCGCGACAGGACGATTATCAGCCCCAGCATTTT. Translated, it gives CASSSRQDDYQPQHF.

This clone was seen once. This chain links TRBV3-1 (or the pseudogene TRBV3-2) with TRBJ1-2; no reliable D call. Deletions cut 1 base from V and 0 bases from J, with 9 bases between. The CDR3 consists of 15 residues. Germline CDR1 is LGHDT and CDR2 is YNNKEL (reference sequence). This CDR3 is CASSQGIGTNYGYTF. The DNA of the CDR3 is TGTGCCAGCAGCCAAGGTATCGGAACTAACTATGGCTACACCTTC.

The J gene is TRBJ1-4, the V gene TRBV2, with D hard to call. The CDR3 extends over 11 amino acids. Germline CDR1 reads SNHLY; CDR2 reads FYNNEI. Trimming left V 8 bases short and J 5 bases short, with 6 bases between. This chain's CDR3 is CASALNEKLFF. In nucleotides, the CDR3 is TGTGCCAGCGCCCTAAATGAAAAACTGTTTTTT.

V gene TRBV9 combines with J gene TRBJ2-5; 8 positions agree with TRBD1. The CDR3 runs 16 residues. Germline lookup yields CDR1 SGDLS and CDR2 YYNGEE. V lost 4 bases to trimming and J lost 2 bases; unmatched junction nucleotides: 10. CDR3 bases: TGTGCCAGCAGCACCCGGGACAGGAGGGAACAAGAGACCCAGTACTTC. Protein sequence: CASSTRDRREQETQYF.

This clone appeared a single time. The chain joins TRBV2 to TRBJ2-1; 8 positions match TRBD1. The germline CDR1 and CDR2 sequences are SNHLY and FYNNEI. J gave up 3 bases and V 8 bases, and 12 bases lay outside the gene matches. The CDR3 consists of 16 residues. CDR3 sequence: CASAKVDRAIYNEQFF. CDR3 nucleotide sequence: TGTGCCAGCGCCAAGGTGGACAGGGCTATCTACAATGAGCAGTTCTTC.

The CDR3 DNA follows: TGTGCCAGCAGCGCTACGGGGCAGGGATCCTTTAATGAAAAACTGTTTTTT. It is translated as CASSATGQGSFNEKLFF. V and J are TRBV9 and TRBJ1-4; tentatively, D is TRBD1 (5 bases). This CDR3 region has 17 residues. V gave up 3 bases and J gave up 4 bases, with 19 bases separating them. Germline V gene lookup returns CDR1 SGDLS and CDR2 YYNGEE.

This clone was detected a few times. The chain carries TRBV6-1 and TRBJ1-2; TRBD1 aligns across 7 bases. CDR3 length: 12 residues. Germline loops: CDR1 MNHNS, CDR2 SASEGT. V trimming: 1 base; J trimming: 8 bases; junction bases outside the gene matches: 1. The CDR3 nucleotides read TGTGCCAGCAGTGAAGGAGGGGGCGGCTACACCTTC. Translation gives CASSEGGGGYTF.

This clone occurred a few times. The gene calls are TRBV6-5 and TRBJ2-6; unclear D gene. Germline V lookup: CDR1 MNHEY, CDR2 SVGAGI. V was pared by 5 bases and J by 0 bases, with 8 bases between. This CDR3 region has 15 residues. CDR3: CASSRLSSGANVLTF. For the CDR3, the DNA is TGTGCCAGCAGTCGACTCAGCTCTGGGGCCAACGTCCTGACTTTC.

V gene TRBV5-1 combines with J gene TRBJ2-4, with a tentative D call TRBD1 (5 bases). V lost 4 bases to trimming and J lost 6 bases, with 14 bases between them. In germline, CDR1 is SGHRS, CDR2 YFSETQ. The CDR3 sequence is 14 residues long. The CDR3 DNA sequence: TGCGCCAGCAGCGTGCAGGGTCTCGGAAACATTCAGTACTTC. Translated: CASSVQGLGNIQYF.

This chain joins TRBV5-1 and TRBJ2-5; D may be TRBD1 (5 bases). CDR3 length: 13 residues. The germline V and J ends were trimmed by 0 bases and 5 bases, with 8 bases remaining between them. CDR1 SGHRS and CDR2 YFSETQ come from the germline V gene. The CDR3 reads CASSLAGKETQYF. In DNA, the CDR3 is TGCGCCAGCAGCTTGGCAGGGAAGGAGACCCAGTACTTC.

The CDR3 loop is CASSHPTDYSPLHF. The CDR3 coding sequence is TGTGCCAGCAGCCACCCGACAGATTATTCACCCCTCCACTTT. This chain uses TRBV11-2 with TRBJ1-6; maybe TRBD1 (5 bases). The CDR3 is made up of 14 amino acids. CDR1 and CDR2 (germline): SGHAT, FQNNGV. The V end lost 5 bases, the J end lost 8 bases, and 13 bases lay between the germline ends.